The clone carrying this T cell receptor (beta chain) was picked up many times. Its antigen is unknown. This entry is derived from a study of T cell repertoires in cytomegalovirus infection. Study-wide background: HLA-B-restricted CMV epitopes that are well studied, plus recently identified HLA-C-restricted ones, were used by the study. Findings of the study overall: Within the response measured ex vivo, HLA-C-restricted CMV-specific TCR beta clonotypes were dominant.

After removal of 6 bases from V and 3 bases from J, the junction contained 11 bases not matched to a gene. The CDR3 spans 15 residues. Germline loops: CDR1 MNHEY, CDR2 SVGEGT. Using its own MiXCR run on the reads, TCRdb lists one record per CDR3 protein. Altogether about 310,000 distinct CDR3 sequences are present, around 25% being singletons, with the ten largest covering 13%. This clonotype was obtained from a human donor in good health (CMV status not recorded). Some clones in this sample may be carry-over from other donors' samples. The chain combines TRBV6-2 or TRBV6-3 with TRBJ2-7, with 7 bases matching TRBD1. Material: cultured PBMCs, obtained from culture after CMV antigen stimulation. The CDR3 reads CASRPGGGSVYEQYV. CDR3 coding DNA: TGTGCCAGCAGGCCAGGGGGTGGCTCCGTCTACGAGCAGTACGTC.